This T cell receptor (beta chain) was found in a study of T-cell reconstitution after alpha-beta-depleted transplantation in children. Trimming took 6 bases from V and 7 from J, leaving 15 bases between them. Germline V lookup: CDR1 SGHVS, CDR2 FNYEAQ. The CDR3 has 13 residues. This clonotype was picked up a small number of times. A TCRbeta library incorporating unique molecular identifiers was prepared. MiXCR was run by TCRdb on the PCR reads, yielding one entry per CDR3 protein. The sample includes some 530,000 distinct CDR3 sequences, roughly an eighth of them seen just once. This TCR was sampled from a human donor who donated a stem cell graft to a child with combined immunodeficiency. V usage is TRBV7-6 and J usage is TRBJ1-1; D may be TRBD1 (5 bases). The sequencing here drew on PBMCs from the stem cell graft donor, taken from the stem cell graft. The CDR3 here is CASSRAGWGEAFF. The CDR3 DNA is TGTGCCAGCAGTCGCGCAGGGTGGGGTGAAGCTTTCTTT.